This TCR beta chain was sequenced during a study of blood T cell repertoires in COVID-19. Study in general: Samples representing acute and convalescent COVID-19 were sourced from the United States, Italy and Spain. T cells, B-cell-depleted T cells, or PBMCs provided the cDNA or gDNA that served as material.

Germline assignment: CDR1 LGHNT and CDR2 FRNRAP. This CDR3 spans 15 amino acids. V lost 5 bases and J lost 4, with 15 bases in between. The authors' processing: Scientists estimated how many nucleated cells there were by amplifying reference gene primers. TCRdb keeps only in-frame clones here, not all; method: immunoSEQ multiplex PCR. V and J calls and clone size are given by that table; D and trimming were obtained from the DNA. The sample shows some 220,000 clones, 70% to 90% of them seen only once. The sequence was obtained from a man aged 45-60 years with acute or convalescent COVID-19. J is TRBJ1-3 and V is TRBV12-5; the D is unclear. The sample taken for sequencing was peripheral blood. In nucleotides, the CDR3 is TGTGCTAGTGGTCCTACCTTTGCGACAGGAAACACCATATATTTT. This translates into CASGPTFATGNTIYF.